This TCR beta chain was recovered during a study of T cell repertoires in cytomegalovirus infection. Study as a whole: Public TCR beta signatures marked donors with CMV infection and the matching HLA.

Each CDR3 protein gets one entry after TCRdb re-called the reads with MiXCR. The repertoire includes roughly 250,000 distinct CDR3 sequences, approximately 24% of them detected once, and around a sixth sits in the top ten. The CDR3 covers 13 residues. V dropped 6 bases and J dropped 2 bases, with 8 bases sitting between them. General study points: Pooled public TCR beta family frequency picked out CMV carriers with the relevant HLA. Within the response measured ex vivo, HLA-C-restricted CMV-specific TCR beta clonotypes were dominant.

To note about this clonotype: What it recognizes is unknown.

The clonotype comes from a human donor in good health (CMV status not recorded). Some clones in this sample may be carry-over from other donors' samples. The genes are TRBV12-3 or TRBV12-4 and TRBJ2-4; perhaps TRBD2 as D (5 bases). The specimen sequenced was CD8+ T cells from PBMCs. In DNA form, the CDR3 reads TGTGCCAGCAGATCCGGGACCAAAAACATTCAGTACTTC. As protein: CASRSGTKNIQYF.